A selection of T cell receptor beta chains follows, all from one sample in a study of vaccination and CD4 T cells after COVID-19. Via MiXCR, TCRdb re-called the PCR reads, giving one row per CDR3 protein. The sample consists of roughly 16,000 distinct CDR3 sequences, around a third of them appearing once. The antigens for these receptors are not known. Sequencing was performed on cultured CD4+ T cells from blood. The receptors derive from a human donor with COVID-19. The CDR3 runs from the conserved cysteine through the conserved F or W. The D gene is left open where the match is weak. Where a row states a size, it is once, few, many or the class of an expanded clone; other rows omit it.

D gene	clone size	V gene	J gene	CDR3 DNA	CDR3 protein
-	few	TRBV10-2	TRBJ1-2	TGCGCCAGCAATCCGGTGGGGGGAGACGTTGGCTACACCTTC	CASNPVGGDVGYTF
TRBD1	-	TRBV30	TRBJ1-5	TGTGCCTGGAATCCCCCAGGGGGTTTGTATCAGCCCCAGCATTTT	CAWNPPGGLYQPQHF
-	-	TRBV7-8	TRBJ1-5	TGTGCCAGCAGCTTAGATCCAGTTCAGCCCCAGCATTTT	CASSLDPVQPQHF
-	-	TRBV7-3	TRBJ2-2	TGTGCCAGCAGCTTAAGGGGCGGGGAGCTGTTTTTT	CASSLRGGELFF
-	few	TRBV7-6	TRBJ1-5	TGTGCCAGCAGCTTAGGCATTTTACCAAATAGCAATCAGCCCCAGCATTTT	CASSLGILPNSNQPQHF
-	-	TRBV30	TRBJ1-1	TGTGCCCGCTCCAGCTCCCTTGTGCCGGCGAACACTGAAGCTTTCTTT	CARSSSLVPANTEAFF
-	few	TRBV20-1	TRBJ1-6	TGCAGTGCTAGTGACTTAAGGGGGAACTCCTATAATTCACCCCTCCACTTT	CSASDLRGNSYNSPLHF
-	-	TRBV25-1	TRBJ2-7	TGTGCCAGCAGGGACAGCGCAACATACGAGCAGTACTTC	CASRDSATYEQYF
TRBD1	-	TRBV20-1	TRBJ1-2	TGCAGTGCTACGGGGACAGCCCTCCCGGGGGGCTACACCTTC	CSATGTALPGGYTF
-	few	TRBV4-3	TRBJ1-5	TGCGCCAGCAGCCAACTATTGCAGGGGCATCAGCCCCAGCATTTT	CASSQLLQGHQPQHF
-	-	TRBV5-6	TRBJ1-6	TGTGCCAGCAGCTTCTGGGGGAATAATTCACCCCTCCACTTT	CASSFWGNNSPLHF
TRBD1	few	TRBV5-4	TRBJ2-5	TGTGCGTCGGGACAGGGTCCGGAGACCCAGTACTTC	CASGQGPETQYF
TRBD1	few	TRBV20-1	TRBJ2-2	TGCAGTGTTGGGACAGGATTTTCCGGGGAGCTGTTTTTT	CSVGTGFSGELFF
-	-	TRBV21-1	TRBJ1-1	TGTGCCAGCGGTACACAGACGGGTAACACTGAAGCTTTCTTT	CASGTQTGNTEAFF
-	-	TRBV7-2	TRBJ2-3	TGTGCCAGCAGCGCTAGAGCCTCTAGCACAGATACGCAGTATTTT	CASSARASSTDTQYF
-	few	TRBV6-5	TRBJ1-1	TGTGCCAGCAGTTACTCGATTTCCTCCAGGGAGAACACTGAAGCTTTCTTT	CASSYSISSRENTEAFF
-	few	TRBV2	TRBJ1-3	TGTGCCAGCAGTGAAGAGCGATACTCTGGAAACACCATATATTTT	CASSEERYSGNTIYF
-	-	TRBV7-9	TRBJ1-4	TGTGCCAGCAGCCGGACTGCAGGGAGGGGAGAAAAACTGTTTTTT	CASSRTAGRGEKLFF
-	-	TRBV9	TRBJ2-3	TGTGCCAGCAGCGTAGCACAGACGCCTGGGGCGCAGTATTTT	CASSVAQTPGAQYF
TRBD1	-	TRBV6-1	TRBJ2-1	TGTGCCACCTATAAAACAGGGGTCTTGTTCTTC	CATYKTGVLFF